The 21 T cell receptor beta chains in this list originate from one sample, sequenced in a study of control samples from healthy donors and cancer patients. Data came from immunoSEQ multiplex PCR; TCRdb stores just in-frame clones and leaves some out. The sample carries 90,000 to 150,000 clones, 89% recorded once. The sequenced material came from blood. The receptor source for this set is a man in his forties or fifties in good health.

The chain joins TRBV6-5 to TRBJ1-5; D not certain. The CDR3 runs 13 residues. Trimming removed 6 bases from V and 4 bases from J, with 10 bases in between. Germline CDR1 and CDR2: MNHEY and SVGAGI. CDR3 region: CASRTGINQPQHF. The CDR3 DNA follows: TGTGCCAGCAGAACCGGGATAAATCAGCCCCAGCATTTT.

This clone showed up just a few times. In DNA, the CDR3 is TGTGCCAGCAGTCCGGGACAGGGCCAGCCCCAGCATTTT. Translating it yields CASSPGQGQPQHF. This rearrangement joins TRBV7-9 to TRBJ1-5, with 9 bases matching TRBD1. V trimming: 6 bases; J trimming: 7 bases; junction bases outside the gene matches: 4. The CDR3 is 13 residues long. Germline values: CDR1 SEHNR, CDR2 FQNEAQ (reference sequence).

The chain carries TRBV30 and TRBJ2-7, with 7 bases identical to TRBD1. Germline assignment: CDR1 GTSNPN and CDR2 SVGIG (reference sequence). CDR3 size: 13 residues. Trimming cost V 4 bases and J 0 bases; bases outside gene matches: 3. As DNA, the CDR3 is TGTGCCTGGAACCGGGACAGCTCCTACGAGCAGTACTTC. Its translation is CAWNRDSSYEQYF.

This rearrangement joins TRBV7-8 to TRBJ2-7; 11 positions match TRBD2. Germline V gene sequence: CDR1 SGHVS, CDR2 FQNEAQ. This CDR3 spans 14 amino acids. The junction had 0 bases not matched to a gene; V was cut back by 3 bases and J by 2 bases. CDR3 bases: TGTGCCAGCAGCTTTAGCGGGGGGGCCTACGAGCAGTACTTC. This codes for CASSFSGGAYEQYF.

The V and J genes are TRBV5-6 and TRBJ1-6; D is unresolved. CDR1 and CDR2 (germline): SGHDT, YYEEEE. The V end lost 0 bases, the J end lost 9 bases, and 13 bases lay between the germline ends. This CDR3 has 15 amino acids. CDR3 coding DNA: TGTGCCAGCAGCTTGGCAGAACGGGGTGGTTCACCCCTCCACTTT. Residues: CASSLAERGGSPLHF.

The J gene is TRBJ1-1, the V gene TRBV5-1; weak D call: TRBD1 (6 bases). V dropped 2 bases and J dropped 0 bases, with 14 bases sitting between them. The CDR3 spans 16 residues. Germline V gene lookup returns CDR1 SGHRS and CDR2 YFSETQ. The CDR3 DNA reads TGCGCCAGCAGCTTAGGGGGAAGGGGCATGAACACTGAAGCTTTCTTT. It translates to CASSLGGRGMNTEAFF.

The chain uses TRBV9 and TRBJ1-2, with D possibly matching TRBD1 (5 bases). Germline V CDR1 and CDR2: SGDLS, YYNGEE. This CDR3 has 11 residues. V lost 5 bases, J lost 5 bases, and 7 bases lay in between. CDR3 DNA sequence: TGTGCCAGCAGTTGGGGGTATGGCTACACCTTC. Its translation is CASSWGYGYTF.

The rearrangement uses TRBV4-1 and TRBJ2-3; TRBD1 agrees at 11 bases. V shed 4 bases and J 5 bases; nucleotides not matched to a gene: 2. Germline V gene data show CDR1 as MGHRA and CDR2 as YSYEKL. This CDR3 comprises 14 residues. CDR3 amino acids: CASSRTGGKDTQYF. The CDR3 region has the DNA TGCGCCAGCAGCCGGACAGGGGGCAAAGATACGCAGTATTTT.

The rearrangement links TRBV9 to TRBJ2-1; D is tentatively TRBD1 or TRBD2 (5 bases each). This CDR3 has 17 amino acids. The germline V and J ends were trimmed by 0 bases and 0 bases, with 13 bases remaining between them. Germline-derived CDR1 and CDR2 are SGDLS and YYNGEE. This CDR3 is CASSVVTGTNSYNEQFF. The CDR3 nucleotides are TGTGCCAGCAGCGTAGTCACGGGGACCAACTCCTACAATGAGCAGTTCTTC.

This chain joins TRBV7-8 and TRBJ1-2, with D uncertain. V was pared by 0 bases and J by 7 bases, with 12 bases between. Germline-derived CDR1 and CDR2 are SGHVS and FQNEAQ. There are 14 residues in the CDR3. The CDR3 nucleotides are TGTGCCAGCAGCTTAGCGCAATCACGAGGTGGCTACACCTTC. Translating it yields CASSLAQSRGGYTF.

This rearrangement joins TRBV7-8 to TRBJ1-1; D might be TRBD1 (5 bases). Trimming removed 6 bases at V and 1 base at J, with 9 bases between. Germline CDR1 is SGHVS and CDR2 is FQNEAQ. The CDR3 extends over 13 amino acids. CDR3: CASSSGQNTEAFF. CDR3 in DNA: TGTGCCAGCAGTTCCGGACAGAACACTGAAGCTTTCTTT.

The J gene is TRBJ1-4, the V gene TRBV5-1; TRBD1 matches 7 bases. Germline CDR1 is SGHRS and CDR2 is YFSETQ. The CDR3 runs 15 residues. The J segment lost 3 bases and the V segment lost 0 bases, leaving 2 bases of the junction unmatched. The CDR3: CASSLGGQPNEKLFF. The DNA of the CDR3 is TGCGCCAGCAGCTTGGGGGGACAGCCTAATGAAAAACTGTTTTTT.

This clone was counted once. The J gene is TRBJ1-3, the V gene TRBV5-4; 11 bases agree with TRBD1. CDR1 SGHNT and CDR2 YYREEE come from the germline V gene (reference sequence). J was trimmed by 2 bases and V by 4 bases; bases with no gene match: 5. The CDR3 length is 16 residues. CDR3 residues: CASSRAGQGAGNTIYF. The DNA for the CDR3 is TGTGCCAGCAGCAGGGCGGGACAGGGGGCTGGAAACACCATATATTTT. Based on the CDR3 plus reference TRBV5-4 and TRBJ1-3, the full variable domain is ETGVTQSPTHLIKTRGQQVTLRCSSQSGHNTVSWYQQALGQGPQFIFQYYREEENGRGNFPPRFSGLQFPNYSSELNVNALELDDSALYLCASSRAGQGAGNTIYFGEGSWLTVV.

V and J are TRBV14 and TRBJ1-6, with 9 bases fitting TRBD1. The germline CDR1 and CDR2 sequences are SGHDN and FVKESK. V was clipped by 3 bases and J by 9 bases; unmatched bases: 3. The CDR3 extends over 14 amino acids. The CDR3, as DNA: TGTGCCAGCAGCCAGGGACAGGGATTTTCACCCCTCCACTTT. Residues: CASSQGQGFSPLHF.

The V gene is TRBV19, the J gene TRBJ2-7; 9 bases line up with TRBD2. The germline V gene encodes CDR1 LNHDA and CDR2 SQIVND (reference sequence). The length of the CDR3 is 14 residues. V was clipped by 3 bases and J by 2 bases; unmatched bases: 2. Written as DNA, the CDR3 is TGTGCCAGTAGTATTTCTAGCGGGACCTACGAGCAGTACTTC. It translates to CASSISSGTYEQYF. The entire variable domain, with the rest obtained from reference TRBV19 and TRBJ2-7, is as follows: DGGITQSPKYLFRKEGQNVTLSCEQNLNHDAMYWYRQDPGQGLRLIYYSQIVNDFQKGDIAEGYSVSREKKESFPLTVTSAQKNPTAFYLCASSISSGTYEQYFGPGTRLTVT.

The rearrangement uses TRBV6-2 or TRBV6-3 and TRBJ2-5, with TRBD1 matching 9 bases. Germline values: CDR1 MNHEY, CDR2 SVGEGT. This CDR3 contains 14 residues. After removal of 5 bases from V and 6 bases from J, the junction contained 7 bases not matched to a gene. The CDR3 DNA reads as TGTGCCAGCAGTACCGGGACAGGGAGACAGACCCAGTACTTC. Its translation: CASSTGTGRQTQYF.

V gene TRBV11-2 combines with J gene TRBJ2-7; 10 bases line up with TRBD1. Unmatched junction bases numbered 3, after V lost 3 bases and J lost 1 base. CDR1 SGHAT and CDR2 FQNNGV come from the germline V gene. The CDR3 has 15 amino acids. In DNA, the CDR3 is TGTGCCAGCAGCTTGGGGGACAGGGGATCCTACGAGCAGTACTTC. Translated: CASSLGDRGSYEQYF.

CDR3 sequence: CASTILAGGSTGELFF. CDR3 in DNA: TGTGCCAGCACCATACTAGCGGGGGGTAGCACCGGGGAGCTGTTTTTT. The gene calls are TRBV27 and TRBJ2-2; 12 positions agree with TRBD2. The CDR3 spans 16 residues. Germline CDR1 reads MNHEY; CDR2 reads SMNVEV (reference sequence). V lost 7 bases to trimming and J lost 4 bases; unmatched junction nucleotides: 7.

This rearrangement joins TRBV18 to TRBJ1-2; 7 bases map to TRBD1. Germline assignment: CDR1 KGHSH and CDR2 LQKENI. This CDR3 spans 15 amino acids. The J segment lost 0 bases and the V segment lost 6 bases, leaving 7 bases of the junction unmatched. This CDR3 reads CASSLRDSTNYGYTF. CDR3 DNA: TGTGCCAGCTCGCTCCGGGACAGCACTAACTATGGCTACACCTTC.

The J gene is TRBJ2-6, the V gene TRBV11-2; D gene unclear. The CDR3 covers 17 residues. Trimming stripped 4 bases from V and 4 bases from J, with 17 bases between. The germline V gene has CDR1 SGHAT and CDR2 FQNNGV. The CDR3 DNA reads TGTGCCAGCAGCTCTATCCTTAACATGGAGGGGGCCAACGTCCTGACTTTC. Its translation: CASSSILNMEGANVLTF.

This sequence joins TRBV6-5 and TRBJ1-4; TRBD1 matches at 7 bases. This CDR3 spans 16 amino acids. Germline V gene data show CDR1 as MNHEY and CDR2 as SVGAGI. With 0 bases clipped from V and 5 bases from J, the junction kept 6 bases outside the gene matches. CDR3 amino acids: CASSYSIGGANEKLFF. The CDR3 DNA follows: TGTGCCAGCAGTTACTCGATAGGGGGCGCGAATGAAAAACTGTTTTTT.